In its sample, the clone carrying this T cell receptor (beta chain) was seen a few times. The data are from a study of T cell responses to AZD1222 COVID-19 vaccine. Germline values: CDR1 LNHDA, CDR2 SQIVND (reference sequence). There are 17 residues in the CDR3. The V end lost 5 bases, the J end lost 2 bases, and 22 bases lay between the germline ends. Profiled with immunoSEQ multiplex PCR; TCRdb holds only in-frame clones, not every one. The profile covers about 90,000 clones, with 88% appearing a single time and around 5.8% taken by the ten largest. The source is an adult in good health. This specimen was peripheral blood, taken on day 0 of AZD1222 vaccination. V and J are TRBV19 and TRBJ2-7; tentative D call: TRBD2 (5 bases). The CDR3 region has the DNA TGTGCCAGTAGTGCACCCGATCCGCGGGTCCAAACCTACGAGCAGTACTTC. It yields the protein CASSAPDPRVQTYEQYF.